This T cell receptor (beta chain) was obtained from a study of T cells in Graves' hyperthyroidism and ophthalmopathy. Broader study findings: Most expanded thyroid clonotypes above 0.001 recurred in blood.

CDR3 length: 18 amino acids. The V and J ends lost 4 bases and 0 bases respectively, with 22 bases between them. CDR1 MNHEY and CDR2 SVGEGT come from the germline V gene. This clonotype came up many times. Its specificity is not known. Each diagnosis was grounded in clinical symptoms, serum thyroxine and TRAb, thyroid ultrasound, and orbital computed tomography. The investigators amplified TCR beta CDR3 regions from RNA transcripts. Initially, a first-round RT-PCR of the TCR CDR3 employed the HTBI primer set. TCRdb re-derived calls from the multiplex PCR reads in MiXCR, one entry per CDR3 protein. The sample lists 620,000 or so distinct CDR3 sequences, 14% occurring once.

The genes are TRBV6-2 or TRBV6-3 and TRBJ2-7; possibly TRBD2 for D (5 bases). Input material: blood. The clonotype originates from a woman aged 45 to 65 with Graves' ophthalmopathy. The DNA of the CDR3 is TGTGCCAGCAGTTCCTGGCTTAGCGCTACCCCGAGCTCCTACGAGCAGTACTTC. This translates into CASSSWLSATPSSYEQYF.